Reported below is one TCR beta chain. Sequencing was performed with immunoSEQ multiplex PCR; in TCRdb, only in-frame clones are kept and a portion is missing. The data contain 95,000 or so clones, about 95% of them singletons. The sample is drawn from a study of technical replicates of blood from a few donors. The origin of this receptor is a human donor in good health. Sequenced: T cells isolated from PBMCs.

CDR3 DNA sequence: TGTGCCAGCAGCCCCAGGGCAGCCTTGATGTACGAGCAGTACTTC. This codes for CASSPRAALMYEQYF. The chain has TRBV5-5 and TRBJ2-7; D is perhaps TRBD1 (5 bases). Between the trimmed V and J ends, which lost 4 bases and 4 bases, there was a span of 18 bases. Per the germline V gene, CDR1 is SGHKS and CDR2 is YYEKEE (reference sequence). The CDR3 length is 15 residues.